There are a few counts of the clone carrying this T cell receptor beta chain. The antigen is not known. This entry belongs to a study of beta chain features in type 1 diabetes. Background on the study: Patients looked much like healthy donors when it came to age, gender and cell yields.

General observations from the study: TCRB CDR3s from Type 1 diabetes patients were moderately but significantly shorter in all four CD4+ subsets.

Reverse transcribing all isolated RNA meant expressed TCRB transcripts were sequenced. Sequenced by immunoSEQ multiplex PCR; TCRdb stores in-frame clones only, minus some. The sample holds approximately 130,000 clones, 15% to 20% seen once. The V and J ends lost 7 bases and 1 base respectively, with 10 bases between them. The CDR3 covers 13 residues. Germline V CDR1 and CDR2: SNHLY, FYNNEI. The sequence came from a man between 18 and 29 years old with type 1 diabetes. The sample comprised central memory CD4+ T cells from blood. V is TRBV2 and J is TRBJ2-5; D remains ambiguous. The CDR3 coding sequence is TGTGCCAGCACTGTTCAGACCCAAGAGACCCAGTACTTC. Amino acid sequence: CASTVQTQETQYF. The whole variable domain, remainder taken from reference TRBV2 and TRBJ2-5, is EPEVTQTPSHQVTQMGQEVILRCVPISNHLYFYWYRQILGQKVEFLVSFYNNEISEKSEIFDDQFSVERPDGSNFTLKIRSTKLEDSAMYFCASTVQTQETQYFGPGTRLLVL.